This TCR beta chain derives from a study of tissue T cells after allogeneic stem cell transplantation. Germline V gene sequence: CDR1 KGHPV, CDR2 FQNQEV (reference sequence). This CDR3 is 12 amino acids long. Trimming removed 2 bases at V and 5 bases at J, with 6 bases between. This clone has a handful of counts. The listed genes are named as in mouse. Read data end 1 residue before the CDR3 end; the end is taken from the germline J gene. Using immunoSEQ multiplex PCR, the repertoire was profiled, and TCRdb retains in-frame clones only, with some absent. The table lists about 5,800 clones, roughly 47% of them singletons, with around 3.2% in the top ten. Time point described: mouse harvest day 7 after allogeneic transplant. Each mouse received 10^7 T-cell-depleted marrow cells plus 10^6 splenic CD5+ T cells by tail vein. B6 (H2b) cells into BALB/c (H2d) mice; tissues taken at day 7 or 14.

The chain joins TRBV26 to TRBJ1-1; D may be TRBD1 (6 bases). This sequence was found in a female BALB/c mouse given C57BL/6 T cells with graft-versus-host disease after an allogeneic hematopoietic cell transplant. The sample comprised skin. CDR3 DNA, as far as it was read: TGTGCCAGCAGTCTGACAGGGACAGAAGTCTTC. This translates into CASSLTGTEVF. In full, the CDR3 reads CASSLTGTEVFF.